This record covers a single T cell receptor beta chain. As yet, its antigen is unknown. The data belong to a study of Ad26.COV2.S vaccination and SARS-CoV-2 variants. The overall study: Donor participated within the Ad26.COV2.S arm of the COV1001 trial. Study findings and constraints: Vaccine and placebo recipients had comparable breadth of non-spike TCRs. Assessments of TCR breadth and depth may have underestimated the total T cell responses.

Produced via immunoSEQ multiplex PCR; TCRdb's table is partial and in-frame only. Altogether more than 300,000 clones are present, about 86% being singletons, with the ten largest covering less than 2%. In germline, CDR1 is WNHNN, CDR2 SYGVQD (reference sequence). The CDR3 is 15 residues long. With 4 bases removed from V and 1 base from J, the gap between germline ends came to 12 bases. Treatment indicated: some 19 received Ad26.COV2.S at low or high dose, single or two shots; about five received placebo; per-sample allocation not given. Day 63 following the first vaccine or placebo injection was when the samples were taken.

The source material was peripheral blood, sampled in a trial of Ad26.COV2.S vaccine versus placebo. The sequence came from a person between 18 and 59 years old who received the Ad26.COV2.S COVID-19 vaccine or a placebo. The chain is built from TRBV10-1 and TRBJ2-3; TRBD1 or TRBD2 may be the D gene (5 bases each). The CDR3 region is CASSGVGGGTDTQYF. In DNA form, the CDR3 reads TGCGCCAGCAGTGGTGTTGGGGGTGGCACAGATACGCAGTATTTT.